Listed below are T cell receptor beta chains from one sample, sequenced in a study of OX40 agonist ivuxolimab in advanced cancers. Assay used: immunoSEQ multiplex PCR; TCRdb lists only in-frame clones, some missing. This table holds some 49,000 clones, roughly 80% found once. Here the sequenced sample was CD4+ or CD8+ T cells sorted from blood, taken in a trial of the OX40 agonist ivuxolimab. These receptors all come from an adult with an advanced solid tumor such as melanoma, head and neck, liver or kidney cancer. Each CDR3 is given with its conserved first and last residue. The order of the fields is V gene, clone size, D gene, J gene, CDR3 protein, CDR3 DNA. D genes are given only for firm matches. Clone sizes are given selectively: once, few, many, or a class where the clone is expanded.

V gene: TRBV5-4
clone size: .
D gene: TRBD1
J gene: TRBJ2-3
CDR3 protein: CASSLYRGRRVADTQYF
CDR3 DNA: TGTGCCAGCAGCCTATACAGGGGGCGCAGGGTTGCAGATACGCAGTATTTT

V gene: TRBV2
clone size: .
D gene: .
J gene: TRBJ1-5
CDR3 protein: CASSDRVPNQPQHF
CDR3 DNA: TGTGCCAGCAGTGATCGGGTACCCAATCAGCCCCAGCATTTT

V gene: TRBV7-2
clone size: .
D gene: .
J gene: TRBJ1-5
CDR3 protein: CASSLGGHQPQHF
CDR3 DNA: TGTGCCAGCAGCTTAGGGGGGCATCAGCCCCAGCATTTT

V gene: TRBV7-9
clone size: few
D gene: TRBD1
J gene: TRBJ1-2
CDR3 protein: CASGTDSSYGYTF
CDR3 DNA: TGTGCCAGTGGGACAGACTCCTCCTATGGCTACACCTTC

V gene: TRBV14
clone size: once
D gene: TRBD2
J gene: TRBJ2-1
CDR3 protein: CASSRGGDKSGSYNEQFF
CDR3 DNA: TGTGCCAGCAGCCGCGGGGGGGATAAAAGCGGATCCTACAATGAGCAGTTCTTC

V gene: TRBV7-2
clone size: .
D gene: .
J gene: TRBJ1-5
CDR3 protein: CASSPPGRSNQPQHF
CDR3 DNA: TGTGCCAGCAGCCCTCCAGGGCGTAGCAATCAGCCCCAGCATTTT

V gene: TRBV7-6
clone size: .
D gene: TRBD1
J gene: TRBJ2-3
CDR3 protein: CASNRQGHSTDTQYF
CDR3 DNA: TGTGCCAGCAACCGACAGGGACATAGCACAGATACGCAGTATTTT

V gene: TRBV7-3
clone size: few
D gene: TRBD1
J gene: TRBJ2-3
CDR3 protein: CASSLVTGAPDTQYF
CDR3 DNA: TGTGCCAGCAGCTTAGTGACAGGGGCTCCAGATACGCAGTATTTT

V gene: TRBV6-1
clone size: .
D gene: .
J gene: TRBJ1-3
CDR3 protein: CASMTGNTIYF
CDR3 DNA: TGTGCCAGCATGACTGGAAACACCATATATTTT

V gene: TRBV13
clone size: .
D gene: .
J gene: TRBJ1-2
CDR3 protein: CASSLDGSNYGYTF
CDR3 DNA: TGTGCCAGCAGCTTAGACGGCTCCAACTATGGCTACACCTTC

V gene: TRBV2
clone size: .
D gene: .
J gene: TRBJ2-5
CDR3 protein: CASMRGPIGTQYF
CDR3 DNA: TGTGCCAGCATGCGGGGACCTATCGGGACCCAGTACTTC

V gene: TRBV7-2
clone size: .
D gene: .
J gene: TRBJ2-4
CDR3 protein: CASSLVVGGFDIQYF
CDR3 DNA: TGTGCCAGCAGCTTAGTGGTGGGGGGTTTTGACATTCAGTACTTC

V gene: TRBV7-9
clone size: .
D gene: .
J gene: TRBJ2-5
CDR3 protein: CASSLEGEQRAQYF
CDR3 DNA: TGTGCCAGCAGCTTAGAGGGTGAACAGAGAGCCCAGTACTTC

V gene: TRBV15
clone size: .
D gene: .
J gene: TRBJ2-2
CDR3 protein: CATSRGTPGGELFF
CDR3 DNA: TGTGCCACCAGCAGAGGGACACCCGGCGGGGAGCTGTTTTTT

V gene: TRBV5-6
clone size: .
D gene: TRBD1
J gene: TRBJ2-7
CDR3 protein: CASTIRDREAWEQYF
CDR3 DNA: TGTGCCAGCACCATCAGGGACAGGGAGGCCTGGGAGCAGTACTTC

V gene: TRBV5-6
clone size: few
D gene: .
J gene: TRBJ1-2
CDR3 protein: CASSLSPEKGLYGYTF
CDR3 DNA: TGTGCCAGCAGCTTATCTCCCGAGAAGGGCCTATATGGCTACACCTTC

V gene: TRBV27
clone size: .
D gene: TRBD1
J gene: TRBJ1-5
CDR3 protein: CASSFSQGGTQPQHF
CDR3 DNA: TGTGCCAGCAGTTTTAGCCAGGGGGGGACTCAGCCCCAGCATTTT

V gene: TRBV19
clone size: few
D gene: .
J gene: TRBJ1-2
CDR3 protein: CASSMTREGGYTF
CDR3 DNA: TGTGCCAGTAGTATGACACGGGAGGGAGGCTACACCTTC

V gene: TRBV30
clone size: .
D gene: .
J gene: TRBJ1-2
CDR3 protein: CAWSVFRTEGYTF
CDR3 DNA: TGTGCCTGGAGTGTCTTCCGGACGGAAGGCTACACCTTC

V gene: TRBV19
clone size: .
D gene: TRBD2
J gene: TRBJ2-1
CDR3 protein: CASSIIGGGAYNGQFF
CDR3 DNA: TGTGCCAGTAGTATAATAGGCGGGGGGGCCTACAATGGGCAGTTCTTC

V gene: TRBV11-2
clone size: .
D gene: .
J gene: TRBJ1-6
CDR3 protein: CASSSSGPYNSPLHF
CDR3 DNA: TGTGCCAGCAGCTCCTCGGGACCCTATAATTCACCCCTCCACTTT

V gene: TRBV21-1
clone size: .
D gene: .
J gene: TRBJ2-4
CDR3 protein: CASEGRAPVAKNIQYF
CDR3 DNA: TGTGCCAGCGAAGGTAGGGCCCCAGTAGCCAAAAACATTCAGTACTTC

V gene: TRBV7-8
clone size: .
D gene: .
J gene: TRBJ2-5
CDR3 protein: CASSPTLTRDTQYF
CDR3 DNA: TGTGCCAGCAGCCCTACACTAACAAGGGATACCCAGTACTTC

V gene: TRBV19
clone size: .
D gene: .
J gene: TRBJ2-3
CDR3 protein: CASSFEGVGGTDTQYF
CDR3 DNA: TGTGCCAGTAGTTTCGAGGGGGTTGGGGGGACAGATACGCAGTATTTT

V gene: TRBV2
clone size: .
D gene: .
J gene: TRBJ2-3
CDR3 protein: CASLRLGVTDTQYF
CDR3 DNA: TGTGCCAGCTTGCGATTGGGGGTCACAGATACGCAGTATTTT

V gene: TRBV11-3
clone size: .
D gene: .
J gene: TRBJ2-3
CDR3 protein: CASSLDLWKGGGDTQYF
CDR3 DNA: TGTGCCAGCAGCTTAGATTTATGGAAAGGAGGAGGAGATACGCAGTATTTT

V gene: TRBV6-1
clone size: once
D gene: TRBD1
J gene: TRBJ2-5
CDR3 protein: CASSEGNKTGLQETQYF
CDR3 DNA: TGTGCCAGCAGTGAGGGAAATAAGACAGGGCTCCAAGAGACCCAGTACTTC

V gene: TRBV7-7
clone size: .
D gene: TRBD2
J gene: TRBJ2-3
CDR3 protein: CASSSTSGGADTQYF
CDR3 DNA: TGTGCTAGCAGCTCGACTAGCGGGGGGGCCGATACGCAGTATTTT